Below, 22 T cell receptor beta chains from the same sample are listed, as sequenced in a study of T cell responses to AZD1222 COVID-19 vaccine. The assay was immunoSEQ multiplex PCR, and TCRdb's table has in-frame clones only and misses some. The sample includes approximately 68,000 clones, around 89% of them seen just once. The source was peripheral blood, collected 28 days after the second dose of the MenACWY control vaccine. These receptors were collected from an adult who received the MenACWY meningococcal vaccine as a control.

This clone appeared once. The chain combines TRBV28 with TRBJ1-1; D unresolved. The germline V gene has CDR1 MDHEN and CDR2 SYDVKM. The CDR3 runs to 16 residues. The ends were cut back, 2 bases at V and 1 base at J, with 14 bases in the middle. For the CDR3, the DNA is TGTGCCAGCAGTTTAATAAGTAGGGTCACGAACACTGAAGCTTTCTTT. Protein sequence: CASSLISRVTNTEAFF.

This chain connects TRBV30 to TRBJ1-1; 7 bases are a match to TRBD1. The CDR3 is 13 amino acids. Germline values: CDR1 GTSNPN, CDR2 SVGIG (reference sequence). After removal of 3 bases from V and 6 bases from J, the junction contained 7 bases not matched to a gene. Here the CDR3 reads CAWSITGDSEAFF. DNA for the CDR3: TGTGCCTGGAGCATTACAGGGGACTCTGAAGCTTTCTTT. The full variable domain, rest sourced from reference TRBV30 and TRBJ1-1, is SQTIHQWPATLVQPVGSPLSLECTVEGTSNPNLYWYRQAAGRGLQLLFYSVGIGQISSEVPQNLSASRPQDRQFILSSKKLLLSDSGFYLCAWSITGDSEAFFGQGTRLTVV.

V gene TRBV7-2 combines with J gene TRBJ2-3; 7 nucleotides align to TRBD2. The CDR3 runs 14 residues. The ends lost 5 bases at V and 4 bases at J; junction bases unmatched: 6. Germline V lookup: CDR1 SGHTA, CDR2 FQGNSA. The CDR3 is CASSLQRESDTQYF. The CDR3 DNA sequence: TGTGCCAGCAGCCTACAGCGGGAATCAGATACGCAGTATTTT.

This clone was recorded only once. The V call is TRBV18, the J call TRBJ2-7; D is perhaps TRBD2 (5 bases). The CDR3 covers 14 residues. V gave up 4 bases and J gave up 4 bases, with 14 bases separating them. In germline, CDR1 is KGHSH, CDR2 LQKENI. The CDR3: CASSLRTLTYEQYF. The CDR3 DNA follows: TGTGCCAGCTCACTGCGGACTCTCACGTACGAGCAGTACTTC.

This rearrangement joins TRBV15 to TRBJ1-5, with D perhaps TRBD1 (5 bases). In germline, CDR1 is LNHNV, CDR2 YYDKDF (reference sequence). The CDR3 runs to 15 residues. Trimming removed 0 bases at V and 6 bases at J, with 12 bases between. The CDR3 sequence: CATSRDLGVGQPQHF. The CDR3 DNA reads TGTGCCACCAGCAGAGATCTAGGGGTCGGTCAGCCCCAGCATTTT.

This clone has just one count. The J gene is TRBJ1-1, the V gene TRBV7-9; 10 nucleotides align to TRBD1. With V trimmed by 3 bases and J by 4 bases, 5 bases remained unmatched. Germline assignment: CDR1 SEHNR and CDR2 FQNEAQ (reference sequence). The CDR3 runs 15 residues. The chain's CDR3 is CASSFDRGRITEAFF. CDR3 DNA: TGTGCCAGCAGCTTTGACAGGGGGCGAATCACTGAAGCTTTCTTT.

This clone has a single count. The rearrangement links TRBV18 to TRBJ2-5; the D gene could be TRBD1 or TRBD2 (6 bases each). This CDR3 contains 13 residues. V lost 3 bases to trimming and J lost 4 bases, with 9 bases between them. The germline V gene encodes CDR1 KGHSH and CDR2 LQKENI. The CDR3 region is CASSPGGGETQYF. The CDR3 DNA reads TGTGCCAGCTCACCGGGGGGCGGAGAGACCCAGTACTTC. The complete variable domain, with remaining parts taken from reference TRBV18 and TRBJ2-5, reads NAGVMQNPRHLVRRRGQEARLRCSPMKGHSHVYWYRQLPEEGLKFMVYLQKENIIDESGMPKERFSAEFPKEGPSILRIQQVVRGDSAAYFCASSPGGGETQYFGPGTRLLVL.

The chain joins TRBV30 to TRBJ1-2; D might be TRBD1 (5 bases). In germline, CDR1 is GTSNPN, CDR2 SVGIG (reference sequence). The CDR3 has 13 residues. V was clipped by 5 bases and J by 4 bases, with 14 bases between them. The CDR3 is CAWGLNRIYGYTF. Here the CDR3 DNA reads TGTGCCTGGGGCCTGAACAGGATCTATGGCTACACCTTC.

V usage is TRBV2 and J usage is TRBJ2-7, with D possibly being TRBD1 (5 bases). This CDR3 contains 15 residues. V dropped 5 bases and J dropped 3 bases, with 17 bases sitting between them. Per germline, CDR1 SNHLY and CDR2 FYNNEI. CDR3 sequence reads: CASSPPGISGYEQYF. In DNA, the CDR3 is TGTGCCAGCAGTCCCCCAGGGATTAGTGGCTACGAGCAGTACTTC.

The CDR3 coding sequence is TGTGCCAGCAGCCCCGGTCAGGGGGCGTCCGGGGAGCTGTTTTTT. It encodes CASSPGQGASGELFF. The J gene is TRBJ2-2, the V gene TRBV3-1 (or the pseudogene TRBV3-2); 8 nucleotides agree with TRBD1. J lost 6 bases, V lost 4 bases, and 7 bases had no gene match. CDR3 length: 15 residues. Germline loops: CDR1 LGHDT, CDR2 YNNKEL (reference sequence).

This chain joins TRBV5-1 and TRBJ2-5, with D possibly being TRBD2 (6 bases). Trimming cost V 2 bases and J 5 bases, with 13 bases left between them. This CDR3 contains 14 residues. The germline gives CDR1 SGHRS, CDR2 YFSETQ. CDR3 sequence: CASSFGTWGETQYF. In DNA, the CDR3 is TGCGCCAGCAGCTTCGGGACTTGGGGGGAGACCCAGTACTTC.

V usage is TRBV28 and J usage is TRBJ2-2; D may be TRBD1 or TRBD2 (5 bases each). The CDR3 spans 15 residues. Trimming removed 3 bases at V and 1 base at J, with 9 bases between. The germline gives CDR1 MDHEN, CDR2 SYDVKM. CDR3 residues: CASSFGTGNTGELFF. The CDR3 nucleotides are TGTGCCAGCAGTTTCGGGACGGGGAACACCGGGGAGCTGTTTTTT.

V is TRBV5-1 and J is TRBJ2-3, with 12 bases aligning to TRBD2. The CDR3 is made up of 21 amino acids. Germline V gene sequence: CDR1 SGHRS, CDR2 YFSETQ. Trimming removed 2 bases from V and 2 bases from J; junction bases left unmatched: 18. In DNA, the CDR3 is TGCGCCAGCAGCTTAAGGCCCCGGGGACTAGCGGGCCGACCAGCCACAGATACGCAGTATTTT. Protein product: CASSLRPRGLAGRPATDTQYF.

The chain uses TRBV6-6 and TRBJ2-6; a possible D gene is TRBD1 (6 bases). The V gene lost 3 bases and the J gene lost 2 bases, with 11 bases spanning the gap. The CDR3 covers 16 residues. Germline V gene sequence: CDR1 MNHNY, CDR2 SVGAGI (reference sequence). CDR3 DNA sequence: TGTGCCAGCAGTTATCGTACAGGGACTGGGGCCAACGTCCTGACTTTC. Protein: CASSYRTGTGANVLTF.

V and J are TRBV11-3 and TRBJ2-7; a weak D match, TRBD2 (7 bases). The CDR3 sequence is 15 residues long. CDR1 and CDR2 from the germline V gene are SGHNT and YENEEA. V gave up 8 bases and J gave up 5 bases, with 22 bases separating them. The CDR3 nucleotides read TGTGCCAGCCTTTCGGGGGGCCTGAAGAGCCACGAGCAGTACTTC. This translates into CASLSGGLKSHEQYF. The complete variable domain, with remaining parts taken from reference TRBV11-3 and TRBJ2-7, reads EAGVVQSPRYKIIEKKQPVAFWCNPISGHNTLYWYLQNLGQGPELLIRYENEEAVDDSQLPKDRFSAERLKGVDSTLKIQPAELGDSAVYLCASLSGGLKSHEQYFGPGTRLTVT.

CDR3 nucleotide sequence: TGTGCCATCAGTGAAGCTAGCGGGAGCGAAGTCGGGCAGTTCTTC. This encodes CAISEASGSEVGQFF. The chain carries TRBV10-3 and TRBJ2-1; 10 positions agree with TRBD2. The CDR3 extends over 15 amino acids. Per germline, CDR1 ENHRY and CDR2 SYGVKD. V was pared by 3 bases and J by 12 bases, with 11 bases of the junction left unmatched.

The chain joins TRBV18 to TRBJ2-1; TRBD1 might be the D (8 bases). Trimming removed 6 bases from V and 2 bases from J, with 17 bases in between. Germline V CDR1 and CDR2: KGHSH, LQKENI. This CDR3 comprises 16 residues. The CDR3, as DNA: TGTGCCAGCTCGCGCGGACAGGGAGGGGCCTACAATGAGCAGTTCTTC. This codes for CASSRGQGGAYNEQFF.

The chain is built from TRBV11-2 and TRBJ1-2, with D possibly TRBD1 on 6 matching bases. The length of the CDR3 is 15 residues. V was shortened by 5 bases and J by 5 bases, with 18 bases between the two germline ends. Germline CDR1 and CDR2: SGHAT and FQNNGV. CDR3 nucleotide sequence: TGTGCCAGCAGCCCCCCGGGGGGGCGAGGATATGGCTACACCTTC. It specifies CASSPPGGRGYGYTF.

V gene TRBV7-2 combines with J gene TRBJ1-6; TRBD1 might be the D (5 bases). In germline, CDR1 is SGHTA, CDR2 FQGNSA. The V end lost 1 base, the J end lost 6 bases, and 10 bases lay between the germline ends. The CDR3 totals 15 residues. For the CDR3, the DNA is TGTGCCAGCAGCTTAGTTGGGGGGTCTAATTCACCCCTCCACTTT. Residues: CASSLVGGSNSPLHF.

V and J are TRBV7-3 and TRBJ2-1; the match to TRBD2 covers 7 bases. J gave up 9 bases and V 4 bases, and 9 bases lay outside the gene matches. CDR3 length equals 14 residues. The germline gives CDR1 SGHTA, CDR2 FQGTGA. DNA of the CDR3: TGTGCCAGCAGCTCCGGGACTAAGGCAGCTGAGCAGTTCTTC. This gives the protein CASSSGTKAAEQFF.

The chain recombines TRBV4-1 with TRBJ1-1, with unresolved D. Trimming pared 5 bases from V and 2 bases from J, leaving 12 bases between. Germline CDR1 is MGHRA and CDR2 is YSYEKL. The length of the CDR3 is 14 residues. Written as DNA, the CDR3 is TGCGCCAGCAGCATAACCGAACGCAACACTGAAGCTTTCTTT. Translating it yields CASSITERNTEAFF.

This chain uses TRBV3-1 (or the pseudogene TRBV3-2) with TRBJ2-1; D remains ambiguous. The CDR3 covers 12 residues. V lost 3 bases and J 4 bases, leaving 4 bases between the germline ends. Germline V gene sequence: CDR1 LGHDT, CDR2 YNNKEL (reference sequence). CDR3 in amino acids: CASSQTYNEQFF. CDR3 sequence (DNA): TGTGCCAGCAGCCAGACATACAATGAGCAGTTCTTC.